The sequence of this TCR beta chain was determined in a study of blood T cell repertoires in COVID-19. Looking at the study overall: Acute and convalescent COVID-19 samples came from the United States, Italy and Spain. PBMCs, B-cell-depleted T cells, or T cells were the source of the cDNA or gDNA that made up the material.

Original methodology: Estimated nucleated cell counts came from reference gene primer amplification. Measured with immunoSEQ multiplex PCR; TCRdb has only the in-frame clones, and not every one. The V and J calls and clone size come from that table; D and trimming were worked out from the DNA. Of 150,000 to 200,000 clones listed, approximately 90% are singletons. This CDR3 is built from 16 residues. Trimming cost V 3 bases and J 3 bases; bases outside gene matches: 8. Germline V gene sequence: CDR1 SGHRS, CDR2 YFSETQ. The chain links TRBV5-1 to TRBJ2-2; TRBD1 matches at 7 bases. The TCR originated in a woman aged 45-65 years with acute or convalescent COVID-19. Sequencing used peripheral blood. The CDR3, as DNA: TGCGCCAGCAGCTCATCCGGGACAGACTACACCGGGGAGCTGTTTTTT. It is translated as CASSSSGTDYTGELFF.